The present T cell receptor (beta chain) was sequenced within a study of T-cell reconstitution after alpha-beta-depleted transplantation in children. Regarding the study as a whole: The origin of high day-60 TCRbeta diversity in some patients lay in surviving recipient T cells and thymic progenitors. Reports say that about two months after transplant, the alpha-beta T cells came out of several hundred graft clones that had expanded. T-cell numbers and diversity, one year after transplant, stemmed largely from T cells that were newly produced.

This clonotype was counted ten times or more. The antigen remains undetermined. As it was prepared, the TCRbeta library received unique molecular identifiers. MiXCR, run by TCRdb on the PCR reads, gives a single entry per CDR3 protein. The sample records fewer than 350,000 distinct CDR3 sequences, 10% being singletons. The CDR3 is made up of 13 amino acids. Germline V gene data show CDR1 as MDHEN and CDR2 as SYDVKM. J lost 8 bases, V lost 8 bases, and 9 bases had no gene match. The source was PBMCs, collected before TCRalphabeta/CD19-depleted stem cell transplant. This receptor was obtained from a boy younger than two with acute myeloid leukemia, due to receive a stem cell transplant. The V and J genes are TRBV28 and TRBJ2-4; TRBD2 matches at 7 bases. CDR3 sequence reads: CASLKRGWYIQYF. CDR3 coding DNA: TGTGCCAGCCTAAAGCGGGGCTGGTACATTCAGTACTTC. The full variable domain, rest sourced from reference TRBV28 and TRBJ2-4, is DVKVTQSSRYLVKRTGEKVFLECVQDMDHENMFWYRQDPGLGLRLIYFSYDVKMKEKGDIPEGYSVSREKKERFSLILESASTNQTSMYLCASLKRGWYIQYFGAGTRLSVL.